This T cell receptor (beta chain) was profiled in a study of HIV-infected patients and healthy controls. Alpha and beta constant-region primers primed reverse transcription of about 500 ng RNA. Each of the alpha and beta chains got its own library through chain-specific third strand synthesis with indices. Each CDR3 protein is one row after TCRdb ran MiXCR on the 5' RACE reads. Of tens of thousands of distinct CDR3 sequences listed, 7.5% to 10% are singletons. Findings and limits, study-wide: HIV-infected repertoires had significantly higher mean Gini indices than controls, possibly reflecting oligoclonality. HIV-infected patients shared fewer CDR3 sequences between individuals than healthy controls. HIV+ repertoires were severely depleted of MAIT alpha-chain CDR3s, unlike healthy controls.

This clonotype was observed many times. Its antigen is still unknown. No cell fractionation was done, so the repertoire covers all unsorted peripheral blood T cells. The CDR3 is 15 residues long. V shed 3 bases and J shed 0 bases, with 9 bases lying between them. The material sequenced was blood. The genes are TRBV12-3 or TRBV12-4 and TRBJ2-1; D remains ambiguous. The receptor was isolated from an adult in good health. The CDR3 region has the DNA TGTGCCAGCAGTTTCCCTCGGAGCTCCTACAATGAGCAGTTCTTC. Protein: CASSFPRSSYNEQFF.